This T cell receptor beta chain was captured by sequencing in a study of spatial heterogeneity in lung cancer. Study-level information: Sequencing covered available follow-up PBMC samples collected a median of approximately two years after resection. The study consistently detected more beta-chain than alpha-chain sequences. Each distinct TCR and UMI combination averaged more than ten appearances in raw reads.

From the 5' RACE reads, TCRdb called clonotypes with MiXCR, one entry per CDR3 protein. Seen here are 42,000 or so distinct CDR3 sequences, approximately 10% observed once, and the top ten hold approximately 17%. The time point is: blood at routine non-recurrence follow-up after resection. Sequencing covered unsorted whole RNA taken from tumor, nontumor lung or frozen PBMC. The CDR3 covers 13 residues. Germline V gene lookup returns CDR1 GTSNPN and CDR2 SVGIG (reference sequence). V gave up 6 bases and J gave up 3 bases, with 12 bases separating them. The chain has TRBV30 and TRBJ1-5; D is unresolved. The source material was PBMCs, sampled at follow-up. This receptor was identified in a female donor with early-stage non-small cell lung cancer. The CDR3 spells CACNAAVNQPQHF. DNA for the CDR3: TGTGCCTGCAACGCGGCGGTCAATCAGCCCCAGCATTTT.